Presented here are 11 T cell receptor beta chains from one specimen sequenced in a study of T-cell reconstitution after alpha-beta-depleted transplantation in children. Unique molecular identifiers were incorporated when the TCRbeta library was constructed. TCRdb itself ran the PCR reads through MiXCR, one entry per CDR3 protein. In the table there are 250,000 to 350,000 distinct CDR3 sequences, approximately 9.6% of which are singletons. This specimen was PBMCs from the stem cell graft donor, taken from the stem cell graft. These receptors were taken from a human donor who donated a stem cell graft to a child with SCID.

CDR3 nucleotide sequence: TGCGCCAGCACCCCGGGAGTTTTGGGGGCGCGGTACGAGCAGTACTTC. As protein: CASTPGVLGARYEQYF. The gene calls are TRBV5-1 and TRBJ2-7; either TRBD1 or TRBD2 may fit D (6 bases each). This CDR3 is built from 16 residues. Trimming left V 6 bases short and J 4 bases short, with 23 bases between. Looked up from germline, CDR1 is SGHRS and CDR2 is YFSETQ.

The chain couples TRBV7-9 to TRBJ2-1; D is unresolved. Trimming left V 2 bases short and J 11 bases short, with 16 bases between. The CDR3 contains 14 residues. Looked up from germline, CDR1 is SEHNR and CDR2 is FQNEAQ (reference sequence). The CDR3 loop is CASSLSPSNPKQFF. DNA of the CDR3: TGTGCCAGCAGCTTATCCCCCTCTAACCCTAAGCAGTTCTTC.

This clonotype showed up just a few times. The chain links TRBV2 to TRBJ1-6; D ambiguous. This CDR3 contains 14 residues. In germline, CDR1 is SNHLY, CDR2 FYNNEI. The V end lost 4 bases, the J end lost 10 bases, and 14 bases lay between the germline ends. In nucleotides, the CDR3 is TGTGCCAGCAGTGCATGGACGGGCGACTCACCCCTCCACTTT. It yields the protein CASSAWTGDSPLHF.

The chain links TRBV7-2 to TRBJ2-4; 7 positions agree with TRBD2. There are 14 residues in the CDR3. With 0 bases clipped from V and 4 bases from J, the junction kept 0 bases outside the gene matches. Germline V lookup: CDR1 SGHTA, CDR2 FQGNSA. CDR3 sequence: CASSLAGGKNIQYF. In nucleotides, the CDR3 is TGTGCCAGCAGCTTAGCGGGGGGGAAAAACATTCAGTACTTC.

The chain couples TRBV20-1 to TRBJ2-2; no clear D gene. V shed 3 bases and J shed 4 bases, with 6 bases lying between them. This CDR3 has 12 residues. Per germline, CDR1 DFQATT and CDR2 SNEGSKA (reference sequence). The CDR3 is CSASPLTGELFF. The CDR3 DNA reads TGCAGTGCTAGTCCTCTCACCGGGGAGCTGTTTTTT.

The table lists this clonotype with a few counts. CDR3 coding DNA: TGCGCCAGCAGCCCGGACGCCGGGGAGCTGTTTTTT. Translation: CASSPDAGELFF. V usage is TRBV5-1 and J usage is TRBJ2-2, with unresolved D. This CDR3 is 12 amino acids long. Looked up from germline, CDR1 is SGHRS and CDR2 is YFSETQ. Trimming pared 4 bases from V and 6 bases from J, leaving 7 bases between.

In its sample, this clonotype was seen many times. This chain joins TRBV12-3 or TRBV12-4 and TRBJ1-2; TRBD1 matches at 7 bases. V was pared by 6 bases and J by 4 bases, with 5 bases of the junction left unmatched. The CDR3 consists of 13 residues. The CDR3 reads CASSSDRVYGYTF. The CDR3 DNA reads TGTGCCAGCAGCTCCGACAGGGTCTATGGCTACACCTTC.

The gene calls are TRBV3-1 and TRBJ2-7, with 8 bases matching TRBD1. Losses at the gene ends were 4 bases for V and 7 bases for J; bases not matched to a gene: 9. From germline, CDR1 is LGHDT and CDR2 YNNKEL (reference sequence). The CDR3 contains 14 residues. The CDR3 loop is CASSRGQAQGEQYF. CDR3 nucleotide sequence: TGTGCCAGCAGCCGGGGACAGGCCCAGGGGGAGCAGTACTTC.

The gene calls are TRBV27 and TRBJ2-3; weak D call: TRBD1 (7 bases). Trimming removed 6 bases at V and 0 bases at J, with 16 bases between. CDR3 length equals 16 residues. Germline-derived CDR1 and CDR2 are MNHEY and SMNVEV (reference sequence). The CDR3 DNA follows: TGTGCCAGCAGCCCCGGAGGGGGCCCTAGCACAGATACGCAGTATTTT. Protein sequence: CASSPGGGPSTDTQYF.

The chain is built from TRBV3-1 and TRBJ2-1; 12 positions agree with TRBD2. The CDR3 totals 16 residues. The V gene's germline CDR1 is LGHDT and CDR2 YNNKEL (reference sequence). Unmatched junction bases numbered 11, after V lost 8 bases and J lost 6 bases. The CDR3 nucleotides are TGTGCCAGCCATACTAGCGGGGGGCTAGTGGCCAATGAGCAGTTCTTC. Translation gives CASHTSGGLVANEQFF.

This chain uses TRBV14 with TRBJ2-2; D unresolved. CDR1 and CDR2 from the germline V gene are SGHDN and FVKESK. The CDR3 is made up of 16 amino acids. Trimming removed 4 bases from V and 1 base from J, with 13 bases in between. CDR3 in amino acids: CASSPRVLLNTGELFF. The CDR3 coding sequence is TGTGCCAGCAGCCCCCGGGTCCTCTTGAACACCGGGGAGCTGTTTTTT.